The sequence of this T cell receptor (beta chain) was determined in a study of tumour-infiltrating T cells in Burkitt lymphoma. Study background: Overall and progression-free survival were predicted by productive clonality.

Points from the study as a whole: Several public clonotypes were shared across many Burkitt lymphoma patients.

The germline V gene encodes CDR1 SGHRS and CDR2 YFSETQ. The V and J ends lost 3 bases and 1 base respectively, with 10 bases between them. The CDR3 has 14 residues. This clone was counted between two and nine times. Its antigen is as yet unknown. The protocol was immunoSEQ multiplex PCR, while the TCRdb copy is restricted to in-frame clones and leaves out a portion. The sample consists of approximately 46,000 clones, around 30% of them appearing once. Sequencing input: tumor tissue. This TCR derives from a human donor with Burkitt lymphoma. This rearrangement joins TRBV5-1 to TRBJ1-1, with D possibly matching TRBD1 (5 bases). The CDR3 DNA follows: TGCGCCAGCAGCTCTCAGGGTAGGAACACTGAAGCTTTCTTT. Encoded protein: CASSSQGRNTEAFF. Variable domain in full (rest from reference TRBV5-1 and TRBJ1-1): KAGVTQTPRYLIKTRGQQVTLSCSPISGHRSVSWYQQTPGQGLQFLFEYFSETQRNKGNFPGRFSGRQFSNSRSEMNVSTLELGDSALYLCASSSQGRNTEAFFGQGTRLTVV.